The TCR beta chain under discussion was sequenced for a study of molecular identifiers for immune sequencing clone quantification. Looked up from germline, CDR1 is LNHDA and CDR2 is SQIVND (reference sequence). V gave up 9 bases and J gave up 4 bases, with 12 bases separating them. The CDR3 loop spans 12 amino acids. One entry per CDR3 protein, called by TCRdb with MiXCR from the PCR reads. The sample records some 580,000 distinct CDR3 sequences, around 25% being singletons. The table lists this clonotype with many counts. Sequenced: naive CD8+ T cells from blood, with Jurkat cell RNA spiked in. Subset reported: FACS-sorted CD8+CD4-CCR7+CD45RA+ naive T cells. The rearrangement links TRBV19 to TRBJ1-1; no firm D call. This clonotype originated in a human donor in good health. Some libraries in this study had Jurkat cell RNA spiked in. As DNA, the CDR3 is TGTGCCAGCAGCATAGGACGCACTGAAGCTTTCTTT. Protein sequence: CASSIGRTEAFF.